This TCR beta chain is drawn from a study of blood T cell repertoires in COVID-19. The data were produced by immunoSEQ multiplex PCR, yet TCRdb's version contains in-frame clones alone and is incomplete. The table lists roughly 350,000 clones, about 87% of them singletons. The CDR3 has 14 amino acids. V lost 7 bases, J lost 3 bases, and 16 bases lay in between. Looked up from germline, CDR1 is LNHDA and CDR2 is SQIVND (reference sequence). The chain uses TRBV19 and TRBJ2-7; TRBD1 might be the D (6 bases). The sequenced material came from peripheral blood. This sequence originates from a woman in her fifties or sixties with COVID-19, enrolled during active disease. This CDR3 is CASTPGQLFYEQYF. As DNA, the CDR3 is TGTGCCAGTACCCCGGGACAATTGTTCTACGAGCAGTACTTC. The whole variable domain, remainder taken from reference TRBV19 and TRBJ2-7, is DGGITQSPKYLFRKEGQNVTLSCEQNLNHDAMYWYRQDPGQGLRLIYYSQIVNDFQKGDIAEGYSVSREKKESFPLTVTSAQKNPTAFYLCASTPGQLFYEQYFGPGTRLTVT.